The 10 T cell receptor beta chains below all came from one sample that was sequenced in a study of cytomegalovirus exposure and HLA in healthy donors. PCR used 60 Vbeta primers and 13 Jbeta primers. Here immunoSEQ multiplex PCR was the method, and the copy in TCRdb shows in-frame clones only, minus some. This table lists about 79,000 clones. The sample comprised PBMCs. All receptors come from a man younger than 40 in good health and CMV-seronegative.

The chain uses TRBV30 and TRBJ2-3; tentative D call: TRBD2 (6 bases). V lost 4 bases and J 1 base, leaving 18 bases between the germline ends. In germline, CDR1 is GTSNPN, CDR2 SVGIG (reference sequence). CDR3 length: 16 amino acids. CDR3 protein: CAWNPPEGRRTDTQYF. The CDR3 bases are TGTGCCTGGAACCCTCCGGAGGGGAGACGCACAGATACGCAGTATTTT.

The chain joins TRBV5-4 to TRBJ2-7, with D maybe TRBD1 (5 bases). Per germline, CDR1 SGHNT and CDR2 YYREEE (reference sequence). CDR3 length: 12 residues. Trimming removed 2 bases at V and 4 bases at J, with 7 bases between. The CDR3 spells CASSFQGYEQYF. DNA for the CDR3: TGTGCCAGCAGCTTCCAGGGTTACGAGCAGTACTTC.

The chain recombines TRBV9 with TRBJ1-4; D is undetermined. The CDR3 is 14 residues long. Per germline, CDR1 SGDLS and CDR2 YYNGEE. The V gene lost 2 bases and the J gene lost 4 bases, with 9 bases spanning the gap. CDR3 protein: CASSVNTNNEKLFF. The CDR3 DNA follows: TGTGCCAGCAGCGTTAACACAAATAATGAAAAACTGTTTTTT.

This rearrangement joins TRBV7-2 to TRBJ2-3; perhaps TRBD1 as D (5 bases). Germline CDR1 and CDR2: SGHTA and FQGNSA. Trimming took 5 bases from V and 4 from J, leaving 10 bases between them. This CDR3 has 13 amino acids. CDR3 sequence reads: CASSRPGSDTQYF. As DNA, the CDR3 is TGTGCCAGCAGCCGCCCAGGGTCAGATACGCAGTATTTT.

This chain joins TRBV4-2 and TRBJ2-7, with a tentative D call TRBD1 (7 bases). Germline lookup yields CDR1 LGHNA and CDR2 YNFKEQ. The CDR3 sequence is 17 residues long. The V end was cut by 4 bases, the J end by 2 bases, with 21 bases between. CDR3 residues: CASSLRGAGGTTYEQYF. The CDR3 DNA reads TGTGCCAGCAGCCTCCGGGGCGCAGGGGGGACAACCTACGAGCAGTACTTC.

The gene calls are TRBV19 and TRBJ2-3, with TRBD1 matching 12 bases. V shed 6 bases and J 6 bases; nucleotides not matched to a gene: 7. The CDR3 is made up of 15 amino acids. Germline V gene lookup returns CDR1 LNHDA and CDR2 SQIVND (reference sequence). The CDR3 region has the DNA TGTGCCAGTAGCGGGACAGGGGGCGGATATGATACGCAGTATTTT. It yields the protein CASSGTGGGYDTQYF.

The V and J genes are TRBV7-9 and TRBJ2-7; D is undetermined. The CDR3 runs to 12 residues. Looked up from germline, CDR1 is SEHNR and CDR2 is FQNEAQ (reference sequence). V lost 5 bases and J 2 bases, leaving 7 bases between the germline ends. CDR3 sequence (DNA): TGTGCCAGCAGCCGAGGCGCCTACGAGCAGTACTTC. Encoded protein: CASSRGAYEQYF.

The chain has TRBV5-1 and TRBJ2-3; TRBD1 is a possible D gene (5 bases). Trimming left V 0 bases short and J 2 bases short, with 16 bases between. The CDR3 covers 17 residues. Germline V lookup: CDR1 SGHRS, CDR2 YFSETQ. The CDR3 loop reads CASSLDTDSTYTDTQYF. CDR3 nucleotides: TGCGCCAGCAGCTTGGACACTGACAGTACCTACACAGATACGCAGTATTTT. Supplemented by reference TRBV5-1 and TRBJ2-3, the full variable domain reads KAGVTQTPRYLIKTRGQQVTLSCSPISGHRSVSWYQQTPGQGLQFLFEYFSETQRNKGNFPGRFSGRQFSNSRSEMNVSTLELGDSALYLCASSLDTDSTYTDTQYFGPGTRLTVL.

CDR3 region: CASSVVPETYEQYF. CDR3 DNA sequence: TGTGCCAGCAGCGTAGTCCCAGAAACCTACGAGCAGTACTTC. The rearrangement uses TRBV9 and TRBJ2-7; the D is unclear. This CDR3 has 14 residues. CDR1 is SGDLS and CDR2 is YYNGEE in the germline V gene. With 0 bases removed from V and 2 bases from J, the gap between germline ends came to 9 bases.

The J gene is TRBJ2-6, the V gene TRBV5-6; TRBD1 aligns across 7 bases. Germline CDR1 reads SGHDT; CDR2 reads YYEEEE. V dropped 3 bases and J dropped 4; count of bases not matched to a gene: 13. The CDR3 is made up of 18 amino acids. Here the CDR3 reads CASSSPNRGVAGANVLTF. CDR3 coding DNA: TGTGCCAGCAGCTCCCCGAACAGGGGTGTAGCCGGGGCCAACGTCCTGACTTTC.